The TCR beta chain under discussion was sequenced for a study of human T cells and chemical hapten exposure. Indicated time point: pre-sensitization, week 0. Treatment indicated: therapeutic diphenylcyclopropenone sensitization with weekly scalp DPC. Total RNA was extracted from unfractionated whole blood. This CDR3 is 15 amino acids long. With 0 bases removed from V and 5 bases from J, the gap between germline ends came to 10 bases. The germline V gene has CDR1 SGHTA and CDR2 FQGNSA. TCRdb re-called the RACE reads through MiXCR, storing one row per CDR3 protein. Seen here are tens of thousands of distinct CDR3 sequences, about 9.4% observed once, and the top ten hold 27%.

The material was whole blood, obtained in connection with sensitization to the hapten diphenylcyclopropenone (DPC). This sequence originates from a man aged 45 to 65 with alopecia areata. Some clones in this sample may be carry-over from other donors' samples. J is TRBJ2-2 and V is TRBV7-2, with D tentatively TRBD1 or TRBD2 (5 bases each). This chain's CDR3 is CASSLAMGETGELFF. Written as DNA, the CDR3 is TGTGCCAGCAGCTTAGCGATGGGGGAGACCGGGGAGCTGTTTTTT.